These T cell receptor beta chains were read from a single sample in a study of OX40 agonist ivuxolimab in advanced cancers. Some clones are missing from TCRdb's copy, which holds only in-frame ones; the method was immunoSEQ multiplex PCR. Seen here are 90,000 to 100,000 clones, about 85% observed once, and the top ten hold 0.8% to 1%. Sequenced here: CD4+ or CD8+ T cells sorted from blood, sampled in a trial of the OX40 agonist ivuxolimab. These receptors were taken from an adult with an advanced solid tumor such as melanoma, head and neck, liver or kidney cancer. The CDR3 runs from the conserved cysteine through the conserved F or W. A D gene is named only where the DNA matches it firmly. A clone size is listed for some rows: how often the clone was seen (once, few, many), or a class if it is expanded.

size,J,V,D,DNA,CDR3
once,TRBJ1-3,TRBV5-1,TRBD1,TGCGCCAGCAGCTTGAGGCAGGGGGGAGGAAACACCATATATTTT,CASSLRQGGGNTIYF
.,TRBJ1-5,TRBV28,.,TGTGCCAGCAGTTTATGGGGAGAGCTTCAGCCCCAGCATTTT,CASSLWGELQPQHF
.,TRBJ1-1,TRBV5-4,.,TGTGCCAGCAGCTTAGGAGGACAGAACACTGAAGCTTTCTTT,CASSLGGQNTEAFF
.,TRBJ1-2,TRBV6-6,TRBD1,TGTGCCAGCAGTTCTGGGACAGGGCCTAACTATGGCTACACCTTC,CASSSGTGPNYGYTF
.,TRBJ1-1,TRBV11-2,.,TGTGCCAGCCTTCCCACCCGGGATCCACGTGGGGAGGCTTTCTTT,CASLPTRDPRGEAFF
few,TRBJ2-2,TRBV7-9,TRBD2,TGTGCCAGCAGCTTATCGGGGGGAACGAACACCGGGGAGCTGTTTTTT,CASSLSGGTNTGELFF
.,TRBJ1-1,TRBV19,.,TGTGCCAGTAGCCCAGACAAAAAGGCGGGAGACAGGGAAGCTTTCTTT,CASSPDKKAGDREAFF
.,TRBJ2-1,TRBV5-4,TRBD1,TGTGCCAGCAGCCAGGGGGACAGGGCCGAGGGCGATGAGCAGTTCTTC,CASSQGDRAEGDEQFF
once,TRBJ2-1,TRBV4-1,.,TGCGCCAGCAGCCCTTATGGAGGGCCTGTCCCCTACAATGAGCAGTTCTTC,CASSPYGGPVPYNEQFF
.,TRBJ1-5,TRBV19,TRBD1,TGTGCCAGTAGTACAACAGGGGGCCCGAGCAATCAGCCCCAGCATTTT,CASSTTGGPSNQPQHF
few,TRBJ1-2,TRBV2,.,TGTGCCAGCAGTGAGAAGGATACAGGGCACAAGTTTAACTATGGCTACACCTTC,CASSEKDTGHKFNYGYTF
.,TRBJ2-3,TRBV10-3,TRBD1,TGTGCCATCAGTGAAAGACAGGGGGGCAATACGCAGTATTTT,CAISERQGGNTQYF
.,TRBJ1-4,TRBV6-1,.,TGTGCCAGCAGTGAAACTGAGAAACTGTTTTTT,CASSETEKLFF
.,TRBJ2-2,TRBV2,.,TGTGCCAGCGCGAGCGCCTCGAGCACCGGGGAGCTGTTTTTT,CASASASSTGELFF
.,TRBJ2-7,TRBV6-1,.,TGTGCCAGCAGCGAGGTCCCTTGGTACGAGCAGTACTTC,CASSEVPWYEQYF
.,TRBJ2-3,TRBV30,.,TGTGCCTGGAGAGGCCAGGGGTTGGGCACAGATACGCAGTATTTT,CAWRGQGLGTDTQYF
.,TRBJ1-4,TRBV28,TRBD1,TGTGCCAGCACTCCTGCCGGGACAGGGAATGAAAAACTGTTTTTT,CASTPAGTGNEKLFF
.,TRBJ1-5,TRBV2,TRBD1,TGTGCCAGCAGTGAGGGACAGGGAAGCAATCAGCCCCAGCATTTT,CASSEGQGSNQPQHF
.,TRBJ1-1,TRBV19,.,TGTGCCAGTAGTAAAAAGAGCTTGAACACTGAAGCTTTCTTT,CASSKKSLNTEAFF
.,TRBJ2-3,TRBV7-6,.,TGTGCCAGCAGCTCCCGCCCGGGGCCGAGCACAGATACGCAGTATTTT,CASSSRPGPSTDTQYF
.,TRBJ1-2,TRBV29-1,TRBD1,TGCAGCGTAAACGACAGGGCTAACTATGGCTACACCTTC,CSVNDRANYGYTF
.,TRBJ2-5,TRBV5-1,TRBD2,TGCGCCAGCAGCTCGGCGACTAGCGGGATAGGAGAGACCCAGTACTTC,CASSSATSGIGETQYF
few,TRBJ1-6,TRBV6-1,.,TGTGCCAGCAGTGAAGCGGGTTACGGAAATGTTTACTATAATTCACCCCTCCACTTT,CASSEAGYGNVYYNSPLHF
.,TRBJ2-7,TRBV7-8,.,TGTGCCAGCAGCCCAAAGGCGGCAGAAGGCGAGCAGTACTTC,CASSPKAAEGEQYF
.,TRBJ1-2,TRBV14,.,TGTGCCAGCAGCCAAGATATTCAGGGCCACTATGGCTACACCTTC,CASSQDIQGHYGYTF
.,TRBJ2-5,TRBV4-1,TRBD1,TGCGCCAGCAGCCCGGGACAGGGGCCAAGGGGACGACAAGAGACCCAGTACTTC,CASSPGQGPRGRQETQYF
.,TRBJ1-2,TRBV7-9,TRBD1,TGTGCCAGCAGCTTAGTTGCAGGGGGCTCCTATGGCTACACCTTC,CASSLVAGGSYGYTF
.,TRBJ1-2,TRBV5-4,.,TGTGCCAGCAGCCTGCAGGGGCCCCATGGCTACACCTTC,CASSLQGPHGYTF
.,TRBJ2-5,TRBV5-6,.,TGTGCCAGCAGCTTTATGGGGGGAAAAGAGACCCAGTACTTC,CASSFMGGKETQYF
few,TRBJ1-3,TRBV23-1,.,TGCGCCAGCAGCCTGACTGAGACCTCCTCTGGAAACACCATATATTTT,CASSLTETSSGNTIYF
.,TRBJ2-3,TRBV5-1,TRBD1,TGCGCCAGCAGCTTGGGCCAGGGGGCCAGGGCAGATACGCAGTATTTT,CASSLGQGARADTQYF
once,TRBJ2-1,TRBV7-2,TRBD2,TGTGCCAGCAGCTCCGGACTAGCGGGCCACAATGAGCAGTTCTTC,CASSSGLAGHNEQFF
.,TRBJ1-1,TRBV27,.,TGTGCCAGCAGCTGGGGCCTGAACACTGAAGCTTTCTTT,CASSWGLNTEAFF
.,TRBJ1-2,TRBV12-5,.,TGTGCTAGTGCCACGACGCCATCGGGACGGGGCTACACCTTC,CASATTPSGRGYTF
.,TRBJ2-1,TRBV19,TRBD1,TGTGCCAGTTCGACGACAGGGAAAGGTGAGCAGTTCTTC,CASSTTGKGEQFF
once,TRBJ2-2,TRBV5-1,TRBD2,TGCGCCAGCAGCTCCGCAAAAAGCGGGAGGGCCGTGAGCGGGGAGCTGTTTTTT,CASSSAKSGRAVSGELFF
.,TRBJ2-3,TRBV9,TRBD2,TGTGCCAGCAGCGCCCTGTCCGGGACTAGCGGGAGTGGTACGCAGTATTTT,CASSALSGTSGSGTQYF
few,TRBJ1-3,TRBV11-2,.,TGTGCCAGCAGCCCTAACAGGGTTTGGAGCACCATATATTTT,CASSPNRVWSTIYF
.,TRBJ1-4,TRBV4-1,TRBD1,TGCGCCAGCAGCCAAGATCGAGGGACAGGGAGCGAAAAACTGTTTTTT,CASSQDRGTGSEKLFF
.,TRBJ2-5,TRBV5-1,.,TGCGCCAGCAGAGGTCATCCGGGAGTGGAGACCCAGTACTTC,CASRGHPGVETQYF
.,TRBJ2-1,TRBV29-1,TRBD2,TGCAGCGTTGAAGATGCGATAGCGGGAAGGAACCTTGAGCAGTTCTTC,CSVEDAIAGRNLEQFF
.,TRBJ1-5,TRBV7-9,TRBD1,TGTGCCAGCAGCCCAACCGGGACAGGGGGCAATCAGCCCCAGCATTTT,CASSPTGTGGNQPQHF
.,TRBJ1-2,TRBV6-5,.,TGTGCCAGCAGTTCCTTTAACAGGCGGGATGGCTACACCTTC,CASSSFNRRDGYTF
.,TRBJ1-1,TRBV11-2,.,TGTGCCAGCGAAATGGTCGGGGGAGCTGAAGCTTTCTTT,CASEMVGGAEAFF
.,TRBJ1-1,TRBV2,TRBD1,TGTGCCAGCAGTACAGGGGGGAGGACTGAAGCTTTCTTT,CASSTGGRTEAFF
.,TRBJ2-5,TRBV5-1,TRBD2,TGCGCCAGCAGCTGGGGCCTAGCGGGTAGTGGGGAGACCCAGTACTTC,CASSWGLAGSGETQYF
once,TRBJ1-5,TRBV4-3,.,TGCGCCAGCAGCCAAGATCCGTCTCAGCCCCAGCATTTT,CASSQDPSQPQHF
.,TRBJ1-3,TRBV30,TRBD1,TGTGCCTGGAGTACAGGGGGATTAGGAAACACCATATATTTT,CAWSTGGLGNTIYF
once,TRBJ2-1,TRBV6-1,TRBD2,TGTGCCAGCAGTGCCACGACTAGCGGGAGATTGGGTGAGCAGTTCTTC,CASSATTSGRLGEQFF